This is a list of T cell receptor beta chains from one sample in a study of T cells in Graves' hyperthyroidism and ophthalmopathy. TCRdb used MiXCR to reprocess the multiplex PCR reads, holding one entry per CDR3 protein. The data show a few hundred thousand distinct CDR3 sequences, with about 13% seen just once and more than 4.5% held by the top ten. The specimen was blood. These receptor sequences come from a woman under 30 with Graves' hyperthyroidism. Each CDR3 is given without its conserved first and last residue.

V: TRBV11-1; J: TRBJ1-1; CDR3: ASSPWFEATEAF
V: TRBV20-1; J: TRBJ2-7; CDR3: SARDPRRELYEQY
V: TRBV27; J: TRBJ2-7; CDR3: ASSLGAGQTKPYEQY
V: TRBV30; J: TRBJ2-7; CDR3: AWSVAGIAQY
V: TRBV19; J: TRBJ2-5; CDR3: ASSIGRTVGETQY
V: TRBV12-3/TRBV12-4; J: TRBJ1-4; CDR3: ASSSRGAGDEKLF
V: TRBV5-1; J: TRBJ1-1; CDR3: ASSLARGSGTEAF
V: TRBV18; J: TRBJ2-1; CDR3: ASSLDRGEYNEQF
V: TRBV10-1; J: TRBJ2-1; CDR3: ASSETLAGSYNEQF
V: TRBV6-5; J: TRBJ2-1; CDR3: ASSYSDTWDYNEQF
V: TRBV12-3/TRBV12-4; J: TRBJ1-1; CDR3: ASTPQWDFREAF
V: TRBV5-1; J: TRBJ1-5; CDR3: ASSLDQNQPQH
V: TRBV12-3/TRBV12-4; J: TRBJ1-4; CDR3: ASSARTGSNEKLF
V: TRBV12-3/TRBV12-4; J: TRBJ2-7; CDR3: ASSPGTGKRWEKY
V: TRBV28; J: TRBJ1-5; CDR3: ASQSPTGSNQPQH
V: TRBV10-1; J: TRBJ1-1; CDR3: ASRFSRDTEAF
V: TRBV30; J: TRBJ2-7; CDR3: VSSGTSYEQY